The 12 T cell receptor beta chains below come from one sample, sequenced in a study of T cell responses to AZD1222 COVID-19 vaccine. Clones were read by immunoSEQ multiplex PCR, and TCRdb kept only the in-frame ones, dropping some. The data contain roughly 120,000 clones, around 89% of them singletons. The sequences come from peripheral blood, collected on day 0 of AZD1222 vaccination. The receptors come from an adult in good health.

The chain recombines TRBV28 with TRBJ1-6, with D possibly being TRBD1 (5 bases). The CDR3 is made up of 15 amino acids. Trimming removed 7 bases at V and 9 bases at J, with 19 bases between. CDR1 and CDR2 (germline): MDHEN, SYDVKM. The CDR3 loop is CASTLREEGSSPLHF. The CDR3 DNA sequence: TGTGCCAGCACCCTACGGGAGGAGGGGAGTTCACCCCTCCACTTT.

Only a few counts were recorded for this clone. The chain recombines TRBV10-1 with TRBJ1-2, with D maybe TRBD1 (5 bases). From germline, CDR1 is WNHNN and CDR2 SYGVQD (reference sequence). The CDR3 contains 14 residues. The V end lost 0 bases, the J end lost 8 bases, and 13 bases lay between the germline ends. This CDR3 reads CASSESGRGYGYTF. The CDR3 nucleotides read TGCGCCAGCAGTGAGTCGGGTAGGGGCTACGGCTACACCTTC.

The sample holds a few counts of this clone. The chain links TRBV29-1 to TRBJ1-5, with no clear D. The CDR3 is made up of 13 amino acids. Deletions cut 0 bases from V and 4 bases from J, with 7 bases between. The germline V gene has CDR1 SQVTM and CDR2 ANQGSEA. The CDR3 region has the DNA TGCAGCGTTGAAGATGGAGGGAATCAGCCCCAGCATTTT. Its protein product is CSVEDGGNQPQHF. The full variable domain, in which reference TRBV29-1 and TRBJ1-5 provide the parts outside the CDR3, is SAVISQKPSRDICQRGTSLTIQCQVDSQVTMMFWYRQQPGQSLTLIATANQGSEATYESGFVIDKFPISRPNLTFSTLTVSNMSPEDSSIYLCSVEDGGNQPQHFGDGTRLSIL.

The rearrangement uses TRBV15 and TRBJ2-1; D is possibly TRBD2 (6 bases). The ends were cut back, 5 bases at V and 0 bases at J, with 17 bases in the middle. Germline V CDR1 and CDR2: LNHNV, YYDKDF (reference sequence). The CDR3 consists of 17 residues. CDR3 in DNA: TGTGCCACCAGCGGACGGGACTTAATGAGCTCCTACAATGAGCAGTTCTTC. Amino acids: CATSGRDLMSSYNEQFF.

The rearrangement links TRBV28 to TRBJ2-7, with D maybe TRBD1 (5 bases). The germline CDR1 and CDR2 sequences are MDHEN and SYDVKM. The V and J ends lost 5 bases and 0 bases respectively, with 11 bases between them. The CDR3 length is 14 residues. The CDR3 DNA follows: TGTGCCAGCAGTAGGCAGGGCTACTCCTACGAGCAGTACTTC. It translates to CASSRQGYSYEQYF.

Here the CDR3 reads CASSAGTGPYEQYF. DNA for the CDR3: TGTGCCAGCAGTGCCGGGACAGGTCCCTACGAGCAGTACTTC. V and J are TRBV27 and TRBJ2-7, with 8 bases aligning to TRBD1. V lost 5 bases, J lost 2 bases, and 5 bases stayed unmatched. This CDR3 has 14 residues. Per germline, CDR1 MNHEY and CDR2 SMNVEV (reference sequence).

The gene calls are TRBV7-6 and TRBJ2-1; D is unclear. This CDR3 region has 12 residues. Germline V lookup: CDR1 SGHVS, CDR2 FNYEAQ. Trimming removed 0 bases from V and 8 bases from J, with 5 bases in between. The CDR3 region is CASSLARDEQFF. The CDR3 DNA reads TGTGCCAGCAGCTTAGCGAGAGATGAGCAGTTCTTC.

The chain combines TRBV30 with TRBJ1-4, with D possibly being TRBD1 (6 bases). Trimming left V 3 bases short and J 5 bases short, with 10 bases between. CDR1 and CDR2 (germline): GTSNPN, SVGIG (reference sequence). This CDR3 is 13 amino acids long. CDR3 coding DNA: TGTGCCTGGAGCCCCGGACAGAATGAAAAACTGTTTTTT. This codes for CAWSPGQNEKLFF.

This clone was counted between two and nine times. The CDR3 DNA reads as TGCGCCAGCAGCCATGGGACTGCTGGTAACTATGGCTACACCTTC. Protein sequence: CASSHGTAGNYGYTF. The gene calls are TRBV4-3 and TRBJ1-2; D is possibly TRBD1 (5 bases). The CDR3 sequence is 15 residues long. Trimming took off 3 bases at V and 1 base at J, with 12 bases between the two ends. CDR1 is LGHNA and CDR2 is YSLEER in the germline V gene.

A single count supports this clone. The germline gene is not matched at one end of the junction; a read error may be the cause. The chain's CDR3 is CASSLGQGSDTQYF. CDR3 bases: TGTGCTAGCAGCCTCGGACAGGGTTCAGATACGCAGTATTTT. The rearrangement links TRBV7-7 to TRBJ2-3; 8 bases align to TRBD1. Germline lookup yields CDR1 SSHAT and CDR2 FNYEAQ (reference sequence). The CDR3 has 14 residues.

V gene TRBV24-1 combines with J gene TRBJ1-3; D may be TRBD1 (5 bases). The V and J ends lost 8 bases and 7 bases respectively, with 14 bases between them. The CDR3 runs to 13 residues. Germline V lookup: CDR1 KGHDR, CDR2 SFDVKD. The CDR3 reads CATTPGPGNTIYF. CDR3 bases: TGTGCCACCACGCCGGGGCCCGGGAACACCATATATTTT.

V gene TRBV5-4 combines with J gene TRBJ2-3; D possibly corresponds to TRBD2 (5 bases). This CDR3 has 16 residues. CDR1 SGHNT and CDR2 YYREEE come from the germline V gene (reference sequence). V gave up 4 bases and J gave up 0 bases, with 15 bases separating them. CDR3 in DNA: TGTGCCAGCAGCCGTAAACTAGATGGAAGCACAGATACGCAGTATTTT. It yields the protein CASSRKLDGSTDTQYF.